Listed below are T cell receptor beta chains from one sample, sequenced in a study of T cell responses to AZD1222 COVID-19 vaccine. TCRdb's copy holds only in-frame clones and misses some; the assay was immunoSEQ multiplex PCR. The data contain more than 50,000 clones, over 85% of them seen just once; the ten biggest clones take up approximately 5.4%. The sample in question was peripheral blood, obtained on day 0 of AZD1222 vaccination. These receptors came from an adult in good health. The CDR3 runs from the conserved cysteine through the conserved F or W. The D gene is left open where the match is weak. Clone size is shown for a subset of rows, as once, few, many or a class of expanded clone.

V	size	D	J	CDR3	DNA
TRBV11-2	once	TRBD2	TRBJ2-3	CASSLVGLRGASTDTQYF	TGTGCCAGCAGCTTAGTCGGCTTGCGGGGGGCCAGCACAGATACGCAGTATTTT
TRBV18	.	.	TRBJ1-5	CASSPRLGNSNQPQHF	TGTGCCAGCTCACCCCGGTTAGGGAATAGCAATCAGCCCCAGCATTTT
TRBV30	.	TRBD1	TRBJ1-4	CAWSAGGIEKLFF	TGTGCCTGGAGTGCAGGGGGAATCGAAAAACTGTTTTTT
TRBV7-8	.	.	TRBJ1-5	CASSSPPNQPQHF	TGTGCCAGCAGCTCCCCCCCTAATCAGCCCCAGCATTTT
TRBV12-2	.	.	TRBJ1-2	CASRDGPPSGGYTF	TGTGCAAGTCGCGACGGGCCTCCCTCAGGAGGCTACACCTTC
TRBV4-1	.	TRBD2	TRBJ2-7	CASSQAAGLAAYEQYF	TGCGCCAGCAGCCAAGCTGCCGGACTAGCCGCCTACGAGCAGTACTTC
TRBV19	.	.	TRBJ2-1	CASSPGGPMINEQFF	TGTGCCAGTTCCCCTGGGGGGCCCATGATAAATGAGCAGTTCTTC
TRBV2	once	TRBD1	TRBJ2-7	CACLREQGDYEQYF	TGTGCCTGCCTAAGGGAACAGGGGGATTACGAGCAGTACTTC
TRBV14	.	TRBD2	TRBJ2-1	CASSRRPSGGANEQFF	TGTGCCAGCAGCCGTCGGCCTAGCGGGGGGGCAAATGAGCAGTTCTTC
TRBV3-1/TRBV3-2	.	TRBD1	TRBJ1-3	CASSQGGQGASIYF	TGTGCCAGCAGCCAAGGAGGACAGGGGGCATCCATATATTTT
TRBV6-5	.	.	TRBJ1-6	CAARSYNSPLHF	TGTGCCGCACGGTCCTATAATTCACCCCTCCACTTT